This T cell receptor (beta chain) was recorded in a study of T-cell memory formation after mild COVID-19. Overall study results and limits: Largely, contracting CD4+ clones fell within CM and EM, and contracting CD8+ clones within EMRA. Clones that contracted from day 15 to 85 had balanced CD4/CD8; later expanders were CD4+ biased.

Remarks on this clonotype: Its target is unknown.

The CDR3 spans 12 residues. Germline loops: CDR1 MNHNS, CDR2 SASEGT. With 2 bases removed from V and 7 bases from J, the gap between germline ends came to 8 bases. A single record per CDR3 protein comes from TCRdb applying MiXCR to the 5' RACE reads. The table has more than 400,000 distinct CDR3 sequences, 15% to 20% seen once. The sequenced sample was PBMCs or a T cell subset sorted from them (not recorded which). V is TRBV6-1 and J is TRBJ2-5; D not resolved. This sequence originates from an adult woman who had mild COVID-19 (a few samples of this study predate the infection). Cell type and time point are not known. The CDR3 coding sequence is TGTGCCAGCAGTGAAAACCATCCGACCCAGTACTTC. Translation: CASSENHPTQYF.